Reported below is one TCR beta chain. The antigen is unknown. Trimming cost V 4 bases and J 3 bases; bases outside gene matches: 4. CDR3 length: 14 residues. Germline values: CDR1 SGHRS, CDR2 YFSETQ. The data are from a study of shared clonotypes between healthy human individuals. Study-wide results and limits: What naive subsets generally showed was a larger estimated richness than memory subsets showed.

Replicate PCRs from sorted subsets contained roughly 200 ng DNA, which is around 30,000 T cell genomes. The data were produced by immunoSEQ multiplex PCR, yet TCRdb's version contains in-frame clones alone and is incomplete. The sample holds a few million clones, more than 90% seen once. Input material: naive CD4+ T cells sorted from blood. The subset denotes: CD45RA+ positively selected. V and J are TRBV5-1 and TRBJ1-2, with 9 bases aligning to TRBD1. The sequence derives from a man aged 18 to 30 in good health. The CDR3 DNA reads TGCGCCAGCAGCACGGGGGACAGGGACTATGGCTACACCTTC. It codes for CASSTGDRDYGYTF.